This T cell receptor (beta chain) comes out of a study of blood T cell repertoires in COVID-19 (dated by TCRdb to between 2020 and 2021). At the level of the whole study: The collaborator samples originated in the United States, Italy and Spain and spanned the acute and convalescent phases of COVID-19. The prospective study material was composed of cDNA or gDNA derived from T cells, B-cell-depleted T cells, or PBMCs. The dataset comprised deeply sampled blood TCRbeta repertoires from subjects exposed to, actively infected with, or recovered from COVID-19. A freely available public database, intended as a resource for researchers studying the immune response to SARS-CoV-2, is where the repertoires were released. The samples were drawn from the first 160 participants of the ongoing ImmuneRACE study and from 1,254 subjects provided by 6 global collaborators. Sample metadata almost always included a de-identified subject ID, COVID-19 status, age in years and sex. HLA class I and class II types, where available, came from metadata supplied by the sample provider rather than from assay-based typing.

CDR1 is given as SGHNT and CDR2 as YYREEE, both from the germline V gene (reference sequence). V trim: 4 bases; J trim: 4 bases; unmatched bases: 6. The CDR3 goes from the cysteine to the phenylalanine over 14 residues. The only DNA kept is the CDR3, 42 bases in frame from the first base. General conclusions and limits of the study: Clinical and demographic metadata were provided uncurated, with the amount varying by source and participant.

Another Seattle source contributed samples from volunteer blood donors who had recovered from COVID-19. The collaborating institutions used their own protocols to collect whole blood in K2EDTA tubes. Collaborator samples were shipped for TCRbeta analysis as frozen whole blood, isolated PBMCs, or DNA extracted from either sample type. A remark on this clone: What antigen it recognizes has not been identified. No much larger clonotype is one base removed from it; base qualities were not supplied.

TCRbeta CDR3 regions were amplified from genomic DNA by means of the immunoSEQ Assay, a bias-controlled multiplex PCR. The paper's processing steps were these. Within the assay, amplification of reference gene primers was used to estimate how many nucleated cells each sample contained. Sequence reads were collapsed and filtered to measure the absolute abundance of every unique TCRbeta CDR3 rearrangement. For each sample, productive Simpson clonality was calculated as the square root of Simpson's diversity index over productive rearrangements. TCRdb stores this immuneACCESS table with in-frame sequences only. Part of the clones is absent; in the studies checked, under half of the shortfall reflects unresolved V genes, and no reason is known for the rest. V, J and clone size were drawn from that table, and D and trimming were deduced from the DNA. This sample holds about 220,000 clones; around 84% were observed only once. The top ten hold approximately 5.1% of the sample.

This TCR was sampled from a woman between 55 and 75 years old who had recovered from COVID-19. The chain is made from TRBV5-4 and TRBJ1-1; 8 middle bases align to TRBD1. Sample: peripheral blood. The CDR3 is CASSQGATGTEAFF. The nucleotide sequence reads as follows: TGTGCCAGCAGCCAGGGGGCTACGGGCACTGAAGCTTTCTTT.